This TCR beta chain derives from a study of shared T cell receptors in the human thymus. Here immunoSEQ multiplex PCR was the method, and the copy in TCRdb shows in-frame clones only, minus some. This sample has hundreds of thousands of clones, with roughly 90% found just once. The CDR3 is made up of 16 amino acids. Germline CDR1 reads SGDLS; CDR2 reads YYNGEE. Trimming at V came to 4 bases and at J to 2 bases, leaving 7 bases not matched to a gene. This clone was detected only once. This same sample was also taken into another study, of human thymus T cells. That paper states: Finnish infants who were healthy and having corrective surgery for congenital heart defects made up the donors. Across thymic and blood repertoires, the usage of V and J genes appeared to be biased.

Sequenced material: thymocytes. This chain uses TRBV9 with TRBJ2-3; TRBD2 aligns across 10 bases. The receptor's source is a boy less than two years old with a congenital heart defect. The CDR3 is CASSPGLAALTDTQYF. CDR3 coding DNA: TGTGCCAGCAGCCCAGGACTAGCGGCCCTCACAGATACGCAGTATTTT. Combining the CDR3 with reference TRBV9 and TRBJ2-3 gives the whole variable domain DSGVTQTPKHLITATGQRVTLRCSPRSGDLSVYWYQQSLDQGLQFLIQYYNGEERAKGNILERFSAQQFPDLHSELNLSSLELGDSALYFCASSPGLAALTDTQYFGPGTRLTVL.